This T cell receptor (beta chain) is drawn from a study of T cell responses to AZD1222 COVID-19 vaccine. Here immunoSEQ multiplex PCR was the method, and the copy in TCRdb shows in-frame clones only, minus some. This sample has approximately 140,000 clones; 92% occur once, and the top ten carry approximately 4%. The CDR3 spans 12 residues. CDR1 is SGHVS and CDR2 is FQNEAQ in the germline V gene. The germline V and J ends were trimmed by 10 bases and 6 bases, with 15 bases remaining between them. The sequence came from an adult who received the AZD1222 COVID-19 vaccine. The J gene is TRBJ1-2, the V gene TRBV7-8, with D unclear. Sequencing was performed on peripheral blood, taken 28 days after the second AZD1222 dose. The CDR3 loop is CAILIDNNGYTF. In DNA, the CDR3 is TGTGCCATCCTAATAGACAACAATGGCTACACCTTC.